This T cell receptor beta chain comes out of a study of neurological immune-mediated disorders. Study details: The roughly 34 patients with multiple sclerosis comprised about 31 relapsing-remitting cases and 3 secondary progressive cases.

This clonotype was observed at least ten times. 5'RACE employing 10-nucleotide random UMIs yielded the cDNA. From 15-18 subjects, every sequencing run obtained over 160 million TCR-beta sequences. TCRdb analysed the 5' RACE reads with MiXCR anew, one entry per CDR3 protein. The table includes tens of thousands of distinct CDR3 sequences, more than 2.5% detected once. The study built unsorted libraries from 2 million PBMCs kept at -80 C. Sequencing was carried out using PBMCs. This TCR came from a woman aged 30 to 39 with multiple sclerosis.

This CDR3 is CASSLAGGEYNEQFF. The CDR3 region has the DNA TGTGCCAGCAGCTTAGCGGGAGGGGAGTACAATGAGCAGTTCTTC. The chain combines TRBV5-5 with TRBJ2-1; 10 positions match TRBD2. The CDR3 length is 15 residues. CDR1 SGHKS and CDR2 YYEKEE come from the germline V gene (reference sequence). V trimming: 2 bases; J trimming: 4 bases; junction bases outside the gene matches: 3.